This T cell receptor beta chain stems from a study of spatial heterogeneity in lung cancer (dated by TCRdb to the late 2010s). Regarding the study in general: Samples were obtained from fewer than 80 patients with early-stage, untreated non-small cell lung cancer from the lung TRACERx cohort. In the raw uncorrected reads, each unique combination of TCR and UMI appeared more than ten times on average. In non-small cell lung cancer, the study quantitatively compared TCR alpha and beta repertoires across several tumor regions, matched nontumor lung, and blood. More beta-chain than alpha-chain transcripts were consistently detected, likely reflecting higher beta-chain transcript abundance. Both alpha and beta chains were TCR-sequenced in approximately 200 tumor regions, under 80 matched nontumor lung samples and over 55 PBMC samples obtained at surgery. Follow-up PBMC samples were sequenced whenever available, with a median time to follow-up of 2 to 3 years after resection. TCR repertoire features were related to nonsynonymous mutation counts determined by whole-exome sequencing of tumor tissue.

The sample's time point label is to be understood as: blood at routine non-recurrence follow-up after resection. Without any cell sorting, TCR sequencing was performed on whole RNA extracted either from tumor and nontumor lung tissue or from cryopreserved PBMC samples. Patients were selected for TCR sequencing only if sufficient RNA was available from at least two tumor regions. CDR1 is given as MNHNS and CDR2 as SASEGT, both from the germline V gene. V lost 8 bases and J lost 2 bases, and the count of bases not matched to a germline gene is 15. The CDR3 starts with the cysteine, ends with the phenylalanine, and has 18 residues. Left in the record is the CDR3 DNA by itself, 54 bases read in frame from the first base. The full study reports these points: Additional single-cell paired TCR alpha and beta sequencing was considered necessary to confirm, at a functional level, the hypothesis that regional TCRs recognize regional mutations. Ubiquitous expanded tumor TCRs were detected in blood more often at tumor resection than at routine follow-up. Only roughly 14 patients were included in comparisons of baseline and follow-up blood repertoires.

In this sample, this clonotype turned up a few times. Its antigen remains unidentified. Base qualities were left out, and no much larger clone turns up one base away. Library preparation was by 5' RACE. Sequenced on a NextSeq 500. The TCR library protocol attached a unique molecular identifier to each TCR cDNA molecule to allow correction of PCR and sequencing errors. The authors' pipeline ran thus. TCR identification, UMI-based error correction and CDR3 extraction were performed with Decombinator tools. Expanded TCRs were defined as those above a frequency of 2 per 1,000, corresponding to the top 1% of the tumor frequency distribution. Renyi diversity was computed with the R vegan package after each repertoire had been subsampled 100 times to 5,000 TCRs. CDR3 similarity networks were constructed using string-kernel similarity of amino acid triplets, with links drawn between CDR3s whose pairwise similarity was above 0.82. TCRdb passed the public sequencing reads through fastp at Q25 and MiXCR, retaining productive beta sequences. Every CDR3 protein is listed once, alongside the most common genes and DNA of its rows. TCRdb's processing, not the authors' own work, is the source of the V and J calls. The sample profile shows 30,000 to 35,000 distinct CDR3 sequences; 8.5% to 12% of them were found once. The ten top clones hold around 27% of the sample.

The receptor comes from a female donor with early-stage non-small cell lung cancer. The source material was PBMCs, sampled at follow-up. The sequence links TRBV6-1 to TRBJ2-3; 11 bases in the middle match TRBD2. Here the CDR3 is given as CASRTPSLAGVFTDTQYF. In nucleotides, the sequence is TGTGCCAGCCGGACCCCCTCACTAGCGGGGGTGTTCACAGATACGCAGTATTTT.